The 4 T cell receptor beta chains listed next were all sequenced from one sample in a study of immune cell composition in non-small cell lung cancer (dated by TCRdb to the late 2010s). The receptor library was made with the immunoSEQ multiplex PCR assay. The clones in this table, taken by TCRdb from immuneACCESS, are in-frame only. Not every clone is retained; where verified, under half of the shortfall comes from an unresolved V gene, and the cause of the rest is unknown. In this sample the table shows about 6,700 clones, 67% of which occur a single time. The ten largest clonotypes hold about 10% of the sample. Normal lung samples were non-adjacent lung tissue taken as far from the tumour as possible, at least 3 cm away, from the same patient. The sequenced material came from non-adjacent lung tissue. These TCRs come from a human donor with non-small cell lung cancer.

The table lists this clone with a count of one. The chain recombines TRBV2 with TRBJ1-2, with 7 bases identical to TRBD1. CDR3 size: 15 residues. The J segment lost 0 bases and the V segment lost 4 bases, leaving 5 bases of the junction unmatched. From germline, CDR1 is SNHLY and CDR2 FYNNEI. DNA for the CDR3: TGTGCCAGCAGTGTGCAGGGGGTTTCTAACTATGGCTACACCTTC. Translation gives CASSVQGVSNYGYTF.

The rearrangement uses TRBV28 and TRBJ1-4; D may be TRBD1 (5 bases). Trimming removed 7 bases from V and 4 bases from J, with 16 bases in between. Germline V CDR1 and CDR2: MDHEN, SYDVKM. This CDR3 has 15 residues. The CDR3: CASIRGGSNNEKLFF. DNA for the CDR3: TGTGCCAGCATACGGGGGGGATCCAATAATGAAAAACTGTTTTTT.

This clone has a handful of counts. The chain couples TRBV13 to TRBJ1-1; D remains ambiguous. V dropped 3 bases and J dropped 1 base, with 12 bases sitting between them. The CDR3 length is 15 residues. Per germline, CDR1 PRHDT and CDR2 FYEKMQ (reference sequence). The CDR3 region has the DNA TGTGCCAGCAGCTTTATGAGGAGCGGGAACACTGAAGCTTTCTTT. Encoded protein: CASSFMRSGNTEAFF.

This chain joins TRBV5-1 and TRBJ2-7; the D is unclear. Germline V gives CDR1 SGHRS, CDR2 YFSETQ. This CDR3 has 14 amino acids. V lost 4 bases and J 2 bases, leaving 13 bases between the germline ends. The CDR3 here is CASSPDGSAYEQYF. The CDR3 nucleotides are TGCGCCAGCAGCCCAGACGGGTCTGCCTACGAGCAGTACTTC. The whole variable domain, filled in from reference TRBV5-1 and TRBJ2-7, reads KAGVTQTPRYLIKTRGQQVTLSCSPISGHRSVSWYQQTPGQGLQFLFEYFSETQRNKGNFPGRFSGRQFSNSRSEMNVSTLELGDSALYLCASSPDGSAYEQYFGPGTRLTVT.